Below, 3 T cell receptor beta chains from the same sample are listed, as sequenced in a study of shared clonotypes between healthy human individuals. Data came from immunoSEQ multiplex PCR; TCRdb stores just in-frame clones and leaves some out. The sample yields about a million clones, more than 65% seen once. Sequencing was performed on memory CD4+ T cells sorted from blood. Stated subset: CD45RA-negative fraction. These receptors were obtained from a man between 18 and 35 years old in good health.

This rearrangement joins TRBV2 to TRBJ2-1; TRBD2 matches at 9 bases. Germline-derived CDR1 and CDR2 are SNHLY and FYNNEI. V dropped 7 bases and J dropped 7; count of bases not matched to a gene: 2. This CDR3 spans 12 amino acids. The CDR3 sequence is CASKGLANEQFF. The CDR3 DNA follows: TGTGCCAGCAAGGGACTAGCAAATGAGCAGTTCTTC.

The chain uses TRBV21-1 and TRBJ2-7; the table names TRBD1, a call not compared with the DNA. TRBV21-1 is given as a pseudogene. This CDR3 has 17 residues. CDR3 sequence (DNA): TGTGCCAGCAGGACCGGACAGGGGGCCCAGCGGGCCTACGAGCAGTACTTC. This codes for CASRTGQGAQRAYEQYF.

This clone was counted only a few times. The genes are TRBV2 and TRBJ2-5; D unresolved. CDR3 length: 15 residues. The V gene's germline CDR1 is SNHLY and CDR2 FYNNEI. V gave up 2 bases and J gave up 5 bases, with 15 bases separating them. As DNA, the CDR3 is TGTGCCAGCAGTGAATCGGGCCTCGACGGGGAGACCCAGTACTTC. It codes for CASSESGLDGETQYF.